These 5 T cell receptor beta chains were sequenced from one sample in a study of blood T cell repertoires in COVID-19. Profiling relied on immunoSEQ multiplex PCR, and the TCRdb table lists in-frame clones only, not all of them. The sample lists 200,000 to 300,000 clones; 75% to 85% were seen once. The sequenced material came from peripheral blood. These TCRs come from a man aged 40-50 years who had recovered from COVID-19.

This chain uses TRBV10-2 with TRBJ2-3; the match to TRBD2 covers 8 bases. Unmatched junction bases numbered 1, after V lost 2 bases and J lost 3 bases. Germline V gene data show CDR1 as WSHSY and CDR2 as SAAADI. This CDR3 comprises 14 residues. The CDR3 here is CASSEGGGTDTQYF. In nucleotides, the CDR3 is TGCGCCAGCAGTGAGGGCGGGGGGACAGATACGCAGTATTTT.

The chain combines TRBV4-3 with TRBJ1-3; D ambiguous. Trimming stripped 0 bases from V and 1 base from J, with 13 bases between. This CDR3 contains 17 residues. The germline V gene has CDR1 LGHNA and CDR2 YSLEER. CDR3 sequence: CASSQDGEGESGNTIYF. Written as DNA, the CDR3 is TGCGCCAGCAGCCAAGATGGGGAGGGAGAATCTGGAAACACCATATATTTT.

The gene calls are TRBV30 and TRBJ2-3, with TRBD2 matching over 8 bases. The trim removed 0 bases at V and 8 bases at J, leaving 4 bases unmatched. CDR3 length: 13 residues. Looked up from germline, CDR1 is GTSNPN and CDR2 is SVGIG (reference sequence). The CDR3 DNA sequence: TGTGCCTGGAGTGTTGGGCGGGGGGTTACGCAGTATTTT. Protein sequence: CAWSVGRGVTQYF.

The V call is TRBV3-1 (or the pseudogene TRBV3-2), the J call TRBJ1-5; a possible D gene is TRBD1 (5 bases). The germline V and J ends were trimmed by 3 bases and 2 bases, with 14 bases remaining between them. This CDR3 region has 16 residues. Germline lookup yields CDR1 LGHDT and CDR2 YNNKEL (reference sequence). This CDR3 is CASSHGMGGGNQPQHF. CDR3 sequence (DNA): TGTGCCAGCAGCCATGGAATGGGGGGTGGCAATCAGCCCCAGCATTTT.

The chain is built from TRBV19 and TRBJ2-2, with TRBD2 matching over 11 bases. CDR3 length: 14 residues. The germline V gene encodes CDR1 LNHDA and CDR2 SQIVND (reference sequence). Trimming cost V 9 bases and J 4 bases; bases outside gene matches: 4. The CDR3 protein is CARRLAGSTGELFF. CDR3 DNA: TGTGCCAGACGACTAGCGGGAAGCACCGGGGAGCTGTTTTTT.